Listed here are 14 T cell receptor beta chains from one sample, sequenced in a study of T cell responses to AZD1222 COVID-19 vaccine. Data came from immunoSEQ multiplex PCR; TCRdb stores just in-frame clones and leaves some out. The sample holds 100,000 to 150,000 clones, roughly 84% seen once. The sample in question was peripheral blood, obtained on day 0 of AZD1222 vaccination. These receptors came from an adult in good health.

The chain combines TRBV6-5 with TRBJ1-5; 7 bases are a match to TRBD1. J gave up 0 bases and V 7 bases, and 3 bases lay outside the gene matches. Germline V lookup: CDR1 MNHEY, CDR2 SVGAGI. CDR3 length equals 14 residues. The CDR3 sequence is CASTAGGSNQPQHF. The CDR3 DNA is TGTGCCAGCACCGCAGGGGGTAGCAATCAGCCCCAGCATTTT.

The chain combines TRBV6-2 or TRBV6-3 with TRBJ2-2, with a tentative D call TRBD1 (5 bases). Germline V lookup: CDR1 MNHEY, CDR2 SVGEGT. This CDR3 comprises 19 residues. V shed 4 bases and J shed 0 bases, with 21 bases lying between them. The CDR3 region has the DNA TGTGCCAGCAGTTTTTTCGTTCTGGGGCCCCATCCGAACACCGGGGAGCTGTTTTTT. Amino acid sequence: CASSFFVLGPHPNTGELFF.

This chain uses TRBV2 with TRBJ1-6; maybe TRBD1 (5 bases). Trimming pared 3 bases from V and 7 bases from J, leaving 13 bases between. Germline values: CDR1 SNHLY, CDR2 FYNNEI. The CDR3 runs to 15 residues. The CDR3 spells CASSDWRGKNSPLHF. The CDR3, as DNA: TGTGCCAGCAGTGATTGGAGGGGTAAGAATTCACCCCTCCACTTT.

This clone was detected only once. CDR3 sequence: CATRGAGYNSPLHF. The CDR3 nucleotides are TGTGCCACCCGGGGGGCTGGGTATAATTCACCCCTCCACTTT. The chain is built from TRBV15 and TRBJ1-6; tentatively, D is TRBD1 (6 bases). Germline V gene sequence: CDR1 LNHNV, CDR2 YYDKDF (reference sequence). The CDR3 contains 14 residues. Trimming stripped 8 bases from V and 4 bases from J, with 12 bases between.

The chain carries TRBV6-5 and TRBJ2-5; the D is unclear. Trimming pared 8 bases from V and 2 bases from J, leaving 9 bases between. Per the germline V gene, CDR1 is MNHEY and CDR2 is SVGAGI. CDR3 size: 12 residues. The CDR3, as DNA: TGTGCCAGCCGCGGCAATCAAGAGACCCAGTACTTC. Its translation is CASRGNQETQYF.

The chain recombines TRBV23-1 with TRBJ2-1, with D perhaps TRBD2 (5 bases). TRBV23-1 is recorded as an ORF, its role being uncertain. Deletions cut 8 bases from V and 0 bases from J, with 17 bases between. This CDR3 has 16 residues. The CDR3 is CASAGARENSYNEQFF. As DNA, the CDR3 is TGCGCCAGCGCCGGCGCGAGGGAAAACTCCTACAATGAGCAGTTCTTC.

The V and J genes are TRBV14 and TRBJ2-3; TRBD1 might be the D (5 bases). CDR1 and CDR2 from the germline V gene are SGHDN and FVKESK. V lost 0 bases and J lost 4, with 14 bases in between. This CDR3 contains 16 residues. The CDR3 DNA follows: TGTGCCAGCAGCCAAGATCAGGGTTTTTGGGCAGATACGCAGTATTTT. Encoded protein: CASSQDQGFWADTQYF.

This chain uses TRBV7-9 with TRBJ2-1; 8 bases are a match to TRBD1. The junction had 5 bases not matched to a gene; V was cut back by 5 bases and J by 5 bases. The CDR3 totals 14 residues. Germline V gene sequence: CDR1 SEHNR, CDR2 FQNEAQ (reference sequence). This chain's CDR3 is CASSQGARNNEQFF. The CDR3 coding sequence is TGTGCCAGCAGCCAGGGGGCGCGTAACAATGAGCAGTTCTTC.

The chain recombines TRBV18 with TRBJ1-5; the match to TRBD1 covers 10 bases. This CDR3 is 16 amino acids long. The junction had 7 bases not matched to a gene; V was cut back by 3 bases and J by 5 bases. From germline, CDR1 is KGHSH and CDR2 LQKENI. The CDR3 DNA is TGTGCCAGCTCACCTTCGACAGGGGGCGCGTATCAGCCCCAGCATTTT. Its protein is CASSPSTGGAYQPQHF.

The chain couples TRBV19 to TRBJ2-1; D possibly uses TRBD1 or TRBD2 (6 bases each). The CDR3 is 15 residues long. From germline, CDR1 is LNHDA and CDR2 SQIVND (reference sequence). The V end was cut by 8 bases, the J end by 9 bases, with 23 bases between. CDR3 DNA sequence: TGTGCCAGTCGCGATCTTGGGGGGCAGGTGGGTGAGCAGTTCTTC. Protein product: CASRDLGGQVGEQFF.

This CDR3 reads CACGSGGGADTQYF. CDR3 nucleotide sequence: TGTGCCTGTGGTTCGGGGGGGGGTGCAGATACGCAGTATTTT. The chain links TRBV30 to TRBJ2-3; 8 nucleotides line up with TRBD2. Germline CDR1 reads GTSNPN; CDR2 reads SVGIG (reference sequence). The CDR3 totals 14 residues. V dropped 6 bases and J dropped 4; count of bases not matched to a gene: 9. Full variable domain (remainder filled in from reference TRBV30 and TRBJ2-3): SQTIHQWPATLVQPVGSPLSLECTVEGTSNPNLYWYRQAAGRGLQLLFYSVGIGQISSEVPQNLSASRPQDRQFILSSKKLLLSDSGFYLCACGSGGGADTQYFGPGTRLTVL.

The genes are TRBV18 and TRBJ2-7; 8 bases match TRBD1. J lost 3 bases, V lost 3 bases, and 10 bases had no gene match. Germline lookup yields CDR1 KGHSH and CDR2 LQKENI. CDR3 size: 16 residues. The CDR3 DNA follows: TGTGCCAGCTCACCGAGGGGACAGGCCGGGGGCTACGAGCAGTACTTC. Amino acids: CASSPRGQAGGYEQYF.

The chain employs TRBV27 and TRBJ2-4, with D hard to call. V was clipped by 6 bases and J by 0 bases, with 9 bases between them. The CDR3 length is 14 residues. Germline CDR1 MNHEY, CDR2 SMNVEV (reference sequence). CDR3 sequence (DNA): TGTGCCAGCAGACCAGGCCTAGCCAAAAACATTCAGTACTTC. It codes for CASRPGLAKNIQYF.

J is TRBJ2-7 and V is TRBV9, with TRBD1 matching over 10 bases. There are 14 residues in the CDR3. Germline V gene data show CDR1 as SGDLS and CDR2 as YYNGEE. J was trimmed by 7 bases and V by 0 bases; bases with no gene match: 4. This CDR3 is CASSVGQGAFEQYF. CDR3 sequence (DNA): TGTGCCAGCAGCGTAGGACAGGGGGCGTTTGAGCAGTACTTC.